These 8 T cell receptor beta chains were sequenced from one sample in a study of blood T cell repertoires in COVID-19. The table came from immunoSEQ multiplex PCR; TCRdb's copy has only in-frame clones and leaves some out. The sample lists 300,000 to 350,000 clones, nearly 90% seen once, with under 1.1% in the top ten. Sequenced sample: peripheral blood. Source of these receptors: a woman in her 40s with COVID-19, enrolled during active disease.

This chain links TRBV10-3 with TRBJ2-5, with TRBD2 identical over 8 bases. CDR3 size: 13 residues. Germline CDR1 reads ENHRY; CDR2 reads SYGVKD. V shed 7 bases, J shed 3 bases, and the junction held 4 bases outside the gene matches. CDR3 in amino acids: CAIMGREEETQYF. The DNA for the CDR3 is TGTGCCATCATGGGGCGGGAGGAAGAGACCCAGTACTTC.

The rearrangement links TRBV5-1 to TRBJ2-3; D perhaps matches TRBD1 (5 bases). Germline V CDR1 and CDR2: SGHRS, YFSETQ. The V end lost 4 bases, the J end lost 2 bases, and 17 bases lay between the germline ends. This CDR3 spans 16 amino acids. CDR3 bases: TGCGCCAGCAGCCCCCCCCTGGGGCTAGACACAGATACGCAGTATTTT. Amino acid sequence: CASSPPLGLDTDTQYF.

The rearrangement joins TRBV7-2 to TRBJ2-5, with D perhaps matching TRBD1 (5 bases). This CDR3 region has 13 residues. V gave up 3 bases and J gave up 5 bases, with 10 bases separating them. CDR1 is SGHTA, CDR2 FQGNSA, per germline. The CDR3 loop reads CASSFGAGETQYF. CDR3 nucleotide sequence: TGTGCCAGCAGCTTTGGGGCCGGGGAGACCCAGTACTTC.

The chain has TRBV2 and TRBJ1-2; 7 bases fit TRBD1. This CDR3 is 13 amino acids long. CDR1 and CDR2 from the germline V gene are SNHLY and FYNNEI. The V gene end was trimmed by 6 bases and the J gene end by 3 bases; junction bases not matched to a gene: 4. The CDR3 loop reads CASRKGADYGYTF. CDR3 DNA sequence: TGTGCCAGCAGGAAGGGGGCGGACTATGGCTACACCTTC.

The genes are TRBV7-6 and TRBJ2-7, with 9 bases identical to TRBD2. Germline CDR1 SGHVS, CDR2 FNYEAQ. Trimming took 1 base from V and 0 from J; bases not matched to a gene: 1. CDR3 length equals 15 residues. CDR3 coding DNA: TGTGCCAGCAGCTTAGTAGCGGGGGACTCCTACGAGCAGTACTTC. Its protein is CASSLVAGDSYEQYF.

This sequence joins TRBV5-1 and TRBJ1-3, with 7 bases that match TRBD1. V shed 4 bases, J shed 2 bases, and the junction held 3 bases outside the gene matches. The length of the CDR3 is 14 residues. Per the germline V gene, CDR1 is SGHRS and CDR2 is YFSETQ. The CDR3 bases are TGCGCCAGCAGCGCAGACAGGGCTGGAAACACCATATATTTT. Protein sequence: CASSADRAGNTIYF. Full variable domain (missing parts from reference TRBV5-1 and TRBJ1-3): KAGVTQTPRYLIKTRGQQVTLSCSPISGHRSVSWYQQTPGQGLQFLFEYFSETQRNKGNFPGRFSGRQFSNSRSEMNVSTLELGDSALYLCASSADRAGNTIYFGEGSWLTVV.

This clone appeared a few times. V is TRBV2 and J is TRBJ1-5; D is perhaps TRBD1 (6 bases). This CDR3 region has 16 residues. Germline V gene lookup returns CDR1 SNHLY and CDR2 FYNNEI. Trimming stripped 4 bases from V and 6 bases from J, with 19 bases between. CDR3 sequence (DNA): TGTGCCAGCAGTGGGGTGCGGGGGGCCCCTTTTCAGCCCCAGCATTTT. Translating gives CASSGVRGAPFQPQHF.

This sequence joins TRBV6-2 or TRBV6-3 and TRBJ1-1, with 7 bases that match TRBD1. V trimming: 1 base; J trimming: 5 bases; junction bases outside the gene matches: 7. From germline, CDR1 is MNHEY and CDR2 SVGEGT. The CDR3 is made up of 15 amino acids. For the CDR3, the DNA is TGTGCCAGCAGTTACTTCGGCAGGGGGAATACTGAAGCTTTCTTT. It translates to CASSYFGRGNTEAFF.